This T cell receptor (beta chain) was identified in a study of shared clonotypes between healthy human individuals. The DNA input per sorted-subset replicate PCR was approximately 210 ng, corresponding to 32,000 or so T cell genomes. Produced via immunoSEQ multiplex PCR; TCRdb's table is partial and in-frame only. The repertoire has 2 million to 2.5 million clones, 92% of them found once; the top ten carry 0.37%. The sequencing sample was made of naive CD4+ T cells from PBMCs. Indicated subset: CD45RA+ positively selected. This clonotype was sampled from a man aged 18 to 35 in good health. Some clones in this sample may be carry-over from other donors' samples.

CDR3 bases: TGCGCCAGCAGTCAATCACGGATAGGTCTAGCGGGAGGGTACAAAAACAATGAGCAGTTCTTC. It codes for CASSQSRIGLAGGYKNNEQFF. The rearrangement joins TRBV23-1 to TRBJ2-1; 12 bases align to TRBD2. TRBV23-1 belongs to the ORF category, with a function that is uncertain. The CDR3 runs to 21 residues. V shed 0 bases and J 5 bases; nucleotides not matched to a gene: 17.